This entry lists 7 T cell receptor beta chains sequenced from one sample in a study of cytomegalovirus exposure and HLA in healthy donors. Primers for the PCR totalled 60 Vbeta and 13 Jbeta. Measured with immunoSEQ multiplex PCR; TCRdb has only the in-frame clones, and not every one. Here the sample spans over 70,000 clones, less than 80% being singletons. Sequencing was done on a sample of PBMCs. The receptors originated from a woman between 50 and 59 years old in good health and CMV-seropositive.

V is TRBV7-2 and J is TRBJ2-3, with TRBD2 identical over 8 bases. The V segment lost 5 bases and the J segment 0 bases; nucleotides outside the gene matches: 13. Germline-derived CDR1 and CDR2 are SGHTA and FQGNSA. The CDR3 length is 18 residues. CDR3 region: CASSLGRLAGFSTDTQYF. CDR3 in DNA: TGTGCCAGCAGCCTGGGGCGTCTAGCGGGCTTTAGCACAGATACGCAGTATTTT.

V is TRBV10-3 and J is TRBJ1-2; 7 bases line up with TRBD1. From germline, CDR1 is ENHRY and CDR2 SYGVKD. The CDR3 runs to 15 residues. V shed 0 bases and J 5 bases; nucleotides not matched to a gene: 6. The CDR3 loop is CAISESLTGVYGYTF. CDR3 coding DNA: TGTGCCATCAGTGAGTCGCTTACAGGGGTGTATGGCTACACCTTC.

The chain employs TRBV5-1 and TRBJ1-4, with 7 positions matching TRBD1. V trimming: 2 bases; J trimming: 3 bases; junction bases outside the gene matches: 13. Germline assignment: CDR1 SGHRS and CDR2 YFSETQ. The CDR3 runs to 18 residues. CDR3 sequence (DNA): TGCGCCAGCAGCTTACGGGGCCCTCGACAGGGATCTAATGAAAAACTGTTTTTT. It encodes CASSLRGPRQGSNEKLFF.

J is TRBJ2-1 and V is TRBV2, with 10 positions matching TRBD2. With V trimmed by 11 bases and J by 4 bases, 11 bases remained unmatched. Per the germline V gene, CDR1 is SNHLY and CDR2 is FYNNEI. The CDR3 extends over 15 amino acids. The CDR3 protein is CALTGSGGAYNEQFF. The CDR3, as DNA: TGTGCCCTCACGGGGAGCGGGGGGGCATACAATGAGCAGTTCTTC.

V is TRBV15 and J is TRBJ2-7; D is unclear. CDR1 and CDR2 from the germline V gene are LNHNV and YYDKDF (reference sequence). V was trimmed by 0 bases and J by 2 bases, leaving 11 bases between them. This CDR3 is built from 15 residues. The CDR3 region has the DNA TGTGCCACCAGCAGAGACCCTGCGGCTACCTACGAGCAGTACTTC. Protein sequence: CATSRDPAATYEQYF.

The chain uses TRBV27 and TRBJ1-2; D may be TRBD1 (5 bases). Trimming cost V 4 bases and J 3 bases, with 12 bases left between them. The CDR3 loop spans 14 amino acids. The germline V gene has CDR1 MNHEY and CDR2 SMNVEV (reference sequence). The DNA of the CDR3 is TGTGCCAGCAGTTCCTTAGCCAGGGACTATGGCTACACCTTC. It specifies CASSSLARDYGYTF.

The chain couples TRBV9 to TRBJ1-1; weak D call: TRBD1 (6 bases). Germline V CDR1 and CDR2: SGDLS, YYNGEE. With 2 bases removed from V and 4 bases from J, the gap between germline ends came to 9 bases. This CDR3 has 13 residues. CDR3 nucleotide sequence: TGTGCCAGCAGCGTCACAGGGTCCACTGAAGCTTTCTTT. Its translation is CASSVTGSTEAFF.